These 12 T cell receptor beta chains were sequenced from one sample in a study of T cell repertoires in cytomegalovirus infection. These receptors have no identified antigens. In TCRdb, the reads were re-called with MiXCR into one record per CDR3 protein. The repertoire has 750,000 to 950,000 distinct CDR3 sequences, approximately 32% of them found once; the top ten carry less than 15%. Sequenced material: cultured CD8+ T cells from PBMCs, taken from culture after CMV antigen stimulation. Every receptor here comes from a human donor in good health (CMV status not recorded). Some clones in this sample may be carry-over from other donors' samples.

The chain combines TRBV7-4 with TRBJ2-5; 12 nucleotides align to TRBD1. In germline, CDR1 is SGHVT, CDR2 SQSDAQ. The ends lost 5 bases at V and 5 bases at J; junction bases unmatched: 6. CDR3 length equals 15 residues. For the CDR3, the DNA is TGTGCCAGCAGCACCGGGACAGGGGGCGCGGAGACCCAGTACTTC. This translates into CASSTGTGGAETQYF.

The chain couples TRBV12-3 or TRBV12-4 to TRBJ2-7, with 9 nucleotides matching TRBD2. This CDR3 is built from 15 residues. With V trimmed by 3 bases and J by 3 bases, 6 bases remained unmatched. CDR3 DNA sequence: TGTGCCAGCAGTTTTGAACTAGCGGGCTTCTACGAGCAGTACTTC. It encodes CASSFELAGFYEQYF.

The DNA of the CDR3 is TGTGCCAGCAGCACCCTCGGGGTATCCACAGATACGCAGTATTTT. It encodes CASSTLGVSTDTQYF. This chain joins TRBV7-9 and TRBJ2-3; tentative D call: TRBD2 (5 bases). Germline CDR1 reads SEHNR; CDR2 reads FQNEAQ (reference sequence). The length of the CDR3 is 15 residues. Trimming left V 5 bases short and J 2 bases short, with 14 bases between.

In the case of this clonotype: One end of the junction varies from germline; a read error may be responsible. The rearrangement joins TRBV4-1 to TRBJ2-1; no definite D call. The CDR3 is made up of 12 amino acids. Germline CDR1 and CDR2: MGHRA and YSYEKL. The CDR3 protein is CASSQPYNEQFF. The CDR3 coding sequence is TGTGCCAGCAGCCAGCCCTATAATGAGCAGTTCTTC.

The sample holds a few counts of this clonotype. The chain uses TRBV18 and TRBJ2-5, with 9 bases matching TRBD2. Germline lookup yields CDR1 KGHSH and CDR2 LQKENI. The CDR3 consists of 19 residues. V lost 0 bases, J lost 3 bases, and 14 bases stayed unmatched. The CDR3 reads CASSPPWSGGSSPEETQYF. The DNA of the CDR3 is TGTGCCAGCTCACCACCGTGGAGCGGGGGGAGTAGTCCAGAAGAGACCCAGTACTTC.

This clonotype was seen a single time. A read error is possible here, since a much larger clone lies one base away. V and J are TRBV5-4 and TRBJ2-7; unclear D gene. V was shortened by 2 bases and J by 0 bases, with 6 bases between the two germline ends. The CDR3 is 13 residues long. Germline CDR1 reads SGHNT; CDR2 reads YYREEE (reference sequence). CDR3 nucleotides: TGTGCCAGCAGCTTAGAAGACTCCTACGAGCAGTACGTC. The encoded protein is CASSLEDSYEQYV.

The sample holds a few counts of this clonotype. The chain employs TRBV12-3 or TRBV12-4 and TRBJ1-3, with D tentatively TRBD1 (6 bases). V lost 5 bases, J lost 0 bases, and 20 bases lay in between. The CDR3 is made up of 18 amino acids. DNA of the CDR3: TGTGCCAGCAGTACTATCCGGGACAACTTTTTCTCTGGAAACACCATATATTTT. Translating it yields CASSTIRDNFFSGNTIYF.

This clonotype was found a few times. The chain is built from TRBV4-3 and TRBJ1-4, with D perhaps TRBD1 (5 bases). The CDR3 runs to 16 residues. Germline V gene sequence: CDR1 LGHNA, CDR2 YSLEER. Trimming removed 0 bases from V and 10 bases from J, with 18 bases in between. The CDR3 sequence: CASSQDRVGVAGKLFF. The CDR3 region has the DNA TGCGCCAGCAGCCAAGATCGTGTAGGGGTGGCTGGAAAACTGTTTTTT.

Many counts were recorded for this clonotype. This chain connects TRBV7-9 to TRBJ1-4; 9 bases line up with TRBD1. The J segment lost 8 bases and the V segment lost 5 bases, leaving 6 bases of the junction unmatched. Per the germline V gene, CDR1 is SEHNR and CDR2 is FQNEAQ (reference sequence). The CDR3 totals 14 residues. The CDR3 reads CASSRDRDGEKLFF. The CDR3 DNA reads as TGTGCCAGCAGCAGGGACAGGGACGGGGAAAAACTGTTTTTT.

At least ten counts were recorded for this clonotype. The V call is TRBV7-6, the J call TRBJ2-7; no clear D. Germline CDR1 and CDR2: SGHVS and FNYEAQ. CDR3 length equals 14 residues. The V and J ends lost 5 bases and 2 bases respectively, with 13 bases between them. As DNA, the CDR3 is TGTGCCAGCAGCCCCTCGGCAGTGGCCTACGAGCAGTACTTC. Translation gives CASSPSAVAYEQYF.

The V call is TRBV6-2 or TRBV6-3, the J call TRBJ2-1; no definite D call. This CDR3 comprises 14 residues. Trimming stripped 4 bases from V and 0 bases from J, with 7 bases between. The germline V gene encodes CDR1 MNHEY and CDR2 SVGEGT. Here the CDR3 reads CASSWHNSYNEQFF. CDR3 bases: TGTGCCAGCAGTTGGCACAACTCCTACAATGAGCAGTTCTTC.

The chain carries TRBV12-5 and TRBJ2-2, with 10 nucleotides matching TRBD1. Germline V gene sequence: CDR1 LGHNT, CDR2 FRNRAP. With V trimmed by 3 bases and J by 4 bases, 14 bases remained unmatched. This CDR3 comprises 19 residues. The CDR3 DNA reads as TGTGCTAGTGGTTTTAGAGTCTCCGCCGGGACAGGGGTCACCGGGGAGCTGTTTTTT. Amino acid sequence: CASGFRVSAGTGVTGELFF.